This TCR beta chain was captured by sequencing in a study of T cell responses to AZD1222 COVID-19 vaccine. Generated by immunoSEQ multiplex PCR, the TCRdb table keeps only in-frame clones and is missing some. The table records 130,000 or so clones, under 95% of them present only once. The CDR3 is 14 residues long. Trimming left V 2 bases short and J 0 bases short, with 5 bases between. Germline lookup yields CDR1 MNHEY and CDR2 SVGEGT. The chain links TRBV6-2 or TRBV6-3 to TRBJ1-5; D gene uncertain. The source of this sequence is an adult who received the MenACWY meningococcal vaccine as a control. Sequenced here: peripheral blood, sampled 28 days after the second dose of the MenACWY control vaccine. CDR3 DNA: TGTGCCAGCAGTTACGACGTTAGCAATCAGCCCCAGCATTTT. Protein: CASSYDVSNQPQHF.